This TCR beta chain was captured in a study of blood T cells in healthy people across ages. Alongside a J-beta primer mix, a sample-barcoded 5' primer served in a second PCR lasting about 7 to 11 cycles. Each cDNA molecule carried a tag from a template-switch adaptor that contained 12 random nucleotides. From the 5' RACE reads, TCRdb called clonotypes with MiXCR, one entry per CDR3 protein. This repertoire shows approximately 580,000 distinct CDR3 sequences, 20% to 30% found once; its top ten account for approximately 8.7%. Trimming removed 5 bases at V and 3 bases at J, with 10 bases between. Looked up from germline, CDR1 is SGHTA and CDR2 is FQGNSA. The CDR3 consists of 13 residues. These data were also reused for a study on T cells of mothers and their children.

This chain connects TRBV7-2 to TRBJ1-1, with D tentatively TRBD1 (5 bases). The sample comprised blood. The sequence derives from a boy younger than 18 in good health. CDR3 in DNA: TGTGCCAGCAGCCTAGACAGTCACACTGAAGCTTTCTTT. Translation: CASSLDSHTEAFF.